This T cell receptor (beta chain) was retrieved from a study of blood T cells in healthy people across ages (dated by TCRdb to the mid-2010s). Some background on the complete study: Template switching captured roughly one uniquely barcoded TCR beta cDNA molecule per two T cells in model experiments. Age-related changes in TCR beta repertoire diversity were measured in the study by deep sequencing normalized with unique cDNA molecular identifiers. The donors were split into four age groups: young (average 16 years), middle-aged (39), aged (around 67) and long-lived (under 85). To avoid experimental bias, donors of different ages were randomly spread across the sequencing lanes. Using the same blood draw, the study looked at two additional independent replicas of 1 million unique cDNA reads for two donors, one aged 18 to 30 and the other aged 80 or older.

To prepare the library, 5' RACE was applied. Instrument on record: Illumina HiSeq 2500. A second PCR of about 6 to 11 cycles was performed with a sample-barcoded 5' primer and a J-beta primer mix. Each TCR beta cDNA molecule received a unique molecular identifier from a template-switch 5' adaptor carrying 12 random nucleotides. Each sample yielded at least 3 million CDR3-containing paired-end reads. First-strand cDNA synthesis was performed from all RNA using the Mint cDNA synthesis kit, with priming by a TRBC-specific oligonucleotide. Following uracil-DNA glycosylase treatment, a first 18-cycle PCR with universal primers M1SS and BC2_uni_R was performed on all cDNA. Turning to the authors' computational methods: For normalization, 1 million high-quality reads, each with a distinct molecular identifier, were randomly selected from each sample. Instead of being binned into consensus sequences, reads with shared molecular identifiers were discarded. MiTCR, set to a Q25 quality threshold and the strictest error-elimination algorithm, was used for CDR3 identification, clonotype clustering and error correction. A nonparametric unseen species model with Euler transformation was used to estimate a lower bound on total TCR beta diversity. The raw public data were reprocessed by TCRdb itself: fastp quality trimming at Q25, MiXCR clonotype calling, in-frame beta chains only. For every CDR3 protein sequence, its rows merge into one entry that carries the most common genes and DNA. The V and J calls were not made by the authors but by TCRdb's processing. The sample yields about 1.4 million distinct CDR3 sequences; approximately 59% were counted once. The top ten clonotypes cover under 8.5% of the sample.

V loses 2 bases, J loses 5 bases, and the germline ends lie 3 bases apart. Taken from the germline V gene (reference sequence), the CDR1 and CDR2 loops are LGHDT and YNNKEL. The cysteine opens and the phenylalanine closes a CDR3 of 11 amino acids. CDR3 DNA is the only sequence kept; it has 33 bases, read in frame from the first base. This clonotype came up many times. Its antigen remains unidentified. No much larger clone exists at a distance of one base, and base qualities are not known. Donors were 35 to 40 systemically healthy Caucasian individuals from Russia aged roughly 6 to 90 years. Each donor gave roughly 9.5 milliliters of peripheral blood, collected into EDTA-treated Vacutainer tubes. Ficoll-Paque density-gradient centrifugation was used to isolate PBMCs, with at least 7 million per sample. Total RNA was extracted from PBMCs with Trizol reagent, with at least 5.5 micrograms obtained per sample. Naive CD45RAhigh/CD27high T cell percentages were measured by flow cytometry on a PBMC aliquot from every donor.

The paper as a whole reports these results and caveats: Estimates of total diversity based on one million sequenced T cells were considered lower bounds and underestimates. Observed TCR beta diversity per million T cells fell roughly linearly with age, and a significant reduction was already apparent by age around 40. Donor CMV infection status was unknown, potentially confounding age-related changes in expanded clonotypes. Since profiling was done on bulk unsorted PBMCs, naive and antigen-experienced compartments could not be conclusively compared. A strong correlation was found between observed TCR beta diversity and the percentage of naive T cells measured by flow cytometry. The long-lived group showed more naive CD4+ T cells, fewer expanded clones and increased TCR diversity than the aged group, suggesting age selection.

Here the chain combines TRBV3-1 and TRBJ2-5; no D gene can be assigned with confidence. The TCR sequence derives from a man in his late teens or twenties in good health. The sample taken for sequencing was blood. The CDR3 region: CASSQSETQYF. The DNA sequence is given as TGTGCCAGCAGCCAATCGGAGACCCAGTACTTC.